Sequencing of this T cell receptor (beta chain) was carried out in a study of blood T cell repertoires in COVID-19 (dated by TCRdb to about 2020). Looking at the study overall: Samples covering the acute and convalescent phases of COVID-19 were provided by collaborators in the United States, Italy and Spain. The prospective study material was composed of cDNA or gDNA derived from T cells, B-cell-depleted T cells, or PBMCs. Deeply sampled blood TCRbeta repertoires from subjects exposed to, actively infected with, or recovered from COVID-19 were included in the dataset. A freely available public database, intended as a resource for researchers studying the immune response to SARS-CoV-2, is where the repertoires were released. The samples were drawn from the first 160 participants of the ongoing ImmuneRACE study and from roughly 1,300 subjects provided by 6 global collaborators. A de-identified subject ID, COVID-19 status, age in years and sex were almost always included in the sample metadata. HLA class I and class II types, where available, came from metadata supplied by the sample provider rather than from assay-based typing. Here is what the overall study found, with its caveats: Clinical and demographic metadata were provided uncurated, with the amount varying by source and participant.

Of note for this clone: Its binding antigen is unknown. No much larger clone exists at a distance of one base, and base qualities are not known.

CDR1 and CDR2 (KGHSH, LQKENI) derive from the germline V gene. The V and J ends are trimmed by 5 bases and 5 bases, leaving 10 bases between them. Taken from cysteine to phenylalanine, the CDR3 has 12 residues. Kept here is only the CDR3 DNA, which spans 36 bases and is read in frame from base 1. Participants in the prospective study were enrolled through a virtual design, were aged roughly 18 to 100 years, and lived in approximately 25 United States geographic areas. In the prospective study, participants were assigned to cohorts based on the clinical history participants reported in a screening survey and a study questionnaire. For ImmuneRACE Cohort 3, a participant was defined as recovered based on two consecutive negative NP/OP PCR tests, clearance by a healthcare professional, or resolution of symptoms. In the prospective study, mobile phlebotomists collected whole blood, serum and a nasopharyngeal or oropharyngeal swab from each participant. Additional blood draws and questionnaires over an approximately 2-month period could optionally be provided by prospective study participants. Before DNA extraction, prospective study blood samples were shipped either frozen or at room temperature.

TCRbeta CDR3 regions were amplified from genomic DNA using the immunoSEQ Assay, a bias-controlled multiplex PCR. On the study's bioinformatics: Nucleated cell counts per sample were estimated from amplification of reference gene primers within the assay. Sequence reads were collapsed and filtered to measure the absolute abundance of every unique TCRbeta CDR3 rearrangement. For each sample, productive Simpson clonality was calculated by taking the square root of Simpson's diversity index across productive rearrangements. TCRdb retrieved this table from immuneACCESS and kept in-frame rearrangements only. Not all clones are present; in checked studies, unresolved V genes account for under half, and no reason is known for the remainder. V, J and clone size derive from that table, while D and trimming were established from the DNA sequence. The sample table shows approximately 350,000 clones, and roughly nine tenths are seen once. The ten top clones hold over 0.95% of the sample.

The chain was built from TRBV18 and TRBJ2-7; a weak D assignment points to TRBD2 (5 bases agree). The receptor was derived from a man aged 18-30 years who had recovered from COVID-19. Sequencing was carried out using PBMCs or T cells enriched from blood (not recorded which). Read as DNA, the sequence is TGTGCCAGCTCAGCCACTAGTAACGAGCAGTACTTC. This gives the protein CASSATSNEQYF.